This TCR beta chain is from a study of T cell repertoires in cytomegalovirus infection. About the research overall: Indicated by public TCR beta signatures were CMV infection and matching HLA type. Study-level findings and limits: Clonotypes of TCR beta that were HLA-C-restricted and CMV-specific dominated the ex vivo response. The cumulative frequency of public TCR beta families identified carriers of CMV plus the relevant HLA.

TCRdb redid the calling of the reads with MiXCR, one entry per CDR3 protein. The table lists 300,000 to 400,000 distinct CDR3 sequences, over 7.5% of them singletons. The V gene end was trimmed by 7 bases and the J gene end by 2 bases; junction bases not matched to a gene: 6. CDR1 and CDR2 from the germline V gene are SGHVS and FNYEAQ. The CDR3 contains 14 residues. This clonotype has a handful of counts. The antigen is not known. J is TRBJ2-7 and V is TRBV7-6; 9 bases agree with TRBD1. The source is a human donor in good health (CMV status not recorded). Some clones in this sample may be carry-over from other donors' samples. Sequences were obtained from PBMCs. DNA of the CDR3: TGTGCCAGCACCCGGGACAGGGTTACCTACGAGCAGTACTTC. Amino acids: CASTRDRVTYEQYF.